This T cell receptor (beta chain) was identified in a study of T cell responses to AZD1222 COVID-19 vaccine. Study conclusions and caveats: Sampled repertoires all dated from after the peak T cell response. Reportedly, nearly half the spike-specific TCRs target unmutated variant regions.

Pooled samples include second doses given at about 4 or 12 weeks. Libraries were prepared by immunoSEQ multiplex PCR; TCRdb keeps only in-frame clonotypes and omits some of them. This table has about 140,000 clones, more than 70% appearing once. Comment on this clone: No antigen is known for it.

The receptor comes from an adult who received the AZD1222 COVID-19 vaccine. Sequences were derived from peripheral blood, sampled 28 days after the second AZD1222 dose.

The chain's CDR3 is CASSIRDGGRGYTF. The CDR3 DNA reads TGTGCCAGTAGTATCCGGGACGGTGGGAGAGGCTACACCTTC. This chain links TRBV19 with TRBJ1-2, with D perhaps matching TRBD1 (5 bases). The CDR3 is made up of 14 amino acids. CDR1 and CDR2 from the germline V gene are LNHDA and SQIVND (reference sequence). Trimming stripped 3 bases from V and 8 bases from J, with 16 bases between.